A single sample is the source of the 26 T cell receptor beta chains below, sequenced in a study of blood T cell repertoires in COVID-19. Using immunoSEQ multiplex PCR, the repertoire was profiled, and TCRdb retains in-frame clones only, with some absent. The table records about 110,000 clones, 60% to 85% of them present only once. The specimen was peripheral blood. The source is a man in his 70s with acute or convalescent COVID-19.

The J gene is TRBJ2-7, the V gene TRBV5-1, with D possibly being TRBD2 (6 bases). With 5 bases removed from V and 3 bases from J, the gap between germline ends came to 15 bases. CDR1 and CDR2 (germline): SGHRS, YFSETQ. This CDR3 contains 14 residues. The CDR3 DNA follows: TGCGCCAGCAGGAGTAGCGGCAGTAGCTACGAGCAGTACTTC. This codes for CASRSSGSSYEQYF.

This sequence joins TRBV7-2 and TRBJ1-4, with D possibly being TRBD1 (6 bases). TRBJ2-2 explains the end of the DNA better; the J call may be wrong. Germline values: CDR1 SGHTA, CDR2 FQGNSA. CDR3 length equals 13 residues. In DNA form, the CDR3 reads TGTGCCAGCAGCCGAGACCGGGACAGGGAGCTGTTTTTT. Translated, it gives CASSRDRDRELFF.

The chain links TRBV7-9 to TRBJ2-1; weak D call: TRBD2 (6 bases). The CDR3 extends over 15 amino acids. Germline lookup yields CDR1 SEHNR and CDR2 FQNEAQ (reference sequence). V was cut by 6 bases and J by 1 base, with 13 bases left in between. CDR3 sequence: CASRQPGLSYNEQFF. CDR3 in DNA: TGTGCCAGCAGACAACCGGGACTGTCCTACAATGAGCAGTTCTTC. The whole variable domain, filled in from reference TRBV7-9 and TRBJ2-1, reads DTGVSQNPRHKITKRGQNVTFRCDPISEHNRLYWYRQTLGQGPEFLTYFQNEAQLEKSRLLSDRFSAERPKGSFSTLEIQRTEQGDSAMYLCASRQPGLSYNEQFFGPGTRLTVL.

The gene calls are TRBV19 and TRBJ1-4; 9 bases line up with TRBD1. In germline, CDR1 is LNHDA, CDR2 SQIVND (reference sequence). J gave up 4 bases and V 6 bases, and 12 bases lay outside the gene matches. The CDR3 is made up of 17 amino acids. CDR3 protein: CASRHPGQGVDNEKLFF. The CDR3 region has the DNA TGTGCCAGTAGACACCCGGGACAGGGAGTCGATAATGAAAAACTGTTTTTT.

The rearrangement uses TRBV10-3 and TRBJ1-1; TRBD1 might be the D (6 bases). Germline V gene sequence: CDR1 ENHRY, CDR2 SYGVKD. Trimming shortened V by 3 bases and J by 1 base, and 9 bases separated the two germline ends. The CDR3 runs to 14 residues. The CDR3 loop reads CAISEGQWNTEAFF. The CDR3 bases are TGTGCCATCAGTGAAGGACAGTGGAACACTGAAGCTTTCTTT.

V is TRBV19 and J is TRBJ2-1; 9 bases line up with TRBD1. In germline, CDR1 is LNHDA, CDR2 SQIVND (reference sequence). This CDR3 spans 15 amino acids. The V segment lost 4 bases and the J segment 8 bases; nucleotides outside the gene matches: 9. The CDR3 DNA is TGTGCCAGTAGTACCAGGGACAGGGAGTACGATGAGCAGTTCTTC. It specifies CASSTRDREYDEQFF.

A single count supports this clone. The gene calls are TRBV13 and TRBJ1-5; TRBD1 matches 8 bases. With 0 bases clipped from V and 7 bases from J, the junction kept 8 bases outside the gene matches. Germline assignment: CDR1 PRHDT and CDR2 FYEKMQ (reference sequence). The length of the CDR3 is 16 residues. The CDR3 sequence is CASSLGHGQGIQPQHF. In DNA form, the CDR3 reads TGTGCCAGCAGCTTAGGCCACGGACAGGGTATCCAGCCCCAGCATTTT.

CDR3 in DNA: TGTGCCAGCAGTCCCCGGGACAGGGGGACTGGGGCCAACGTCCTGACTTTC. It is translated as CASSPRDRGTGANVLTF. The chain joins TRBV6-6 to TRBJ2-6; 11 nucleotides match TRBD1. Germline V gives CDR1 MNHNY, CDR2 SVGAGI (reference sequence). The CDR3 runs to 17 residues. After removal of 5 bases from V and 2 bases from J, the junction contained 5 bases not matched to a gene.

The chain has TRBV7-8 and TRBJ2-7, with a weak D call TRBD2 (6 bases). Germline CDR1 reads SGHVS; CDR2 reads FQNEAQ. V gave up 7 bases and J gave up 3 bases, with 13 bases separating them. CDR3 length: 13 residues. The CDR3 protein is CASTVGGIYEQYF. DNA of the CDR3: TGTGCCAGCACCGTGGGCGGGATCTACGAGCAGTACTTC.

The J gene is TRBJ2-5, the V gene TRBV2; D remains ambiguous. The CDR3 spans 15 residues. Looked up from germline, CDR1 is SNHLY and CDR2 is FYNNEI. The V and J ends lost 4 bases and 2 bases respectively, with 14 bases between them. The CDR3 sequence is CASSGAAGRQETQYF. The CDR3 nucleotides are TGTGCCAGCAGTGGGGCAGCCGGCAGACAAGAGACCCAGTACTTC.

The chain joins TRBV19 to TRBJ1-2; 7 nucleotides match TRBD1. The CDR3 covers 15 residues. Unmatched junction bases numbered 6, after V lost 0 bases and J lost 5 bases. The germline V gene has CDR1 LNHDA and CDR2 SQIVND (reference sequence). The CDR3 sequence: CASSIDQEGAYGYTF. The CDR3, as DNA: TGTGCCAGTAGTATAGATCAGGAGGGGGCATATGGCTACACCTTC. Full variable domain (remainder filled in from reference TRBV19 and TRBJ1-2): DGGITQSPKYLFRKEGQNVTLSCEQNLNHDAMYWYRQDPGQGLRLIYYSQIVNDFQKGDIAEGYSVSREKKESFPLTVTSAQKNPTAFYLCASSIDQEGAYGYTFGSGTRLTVV.

The chain combines TRBV5-8 with TRBJ1-5, with D possibly matching TRBD1 (5 bases). V dropped 0 bases and J dropped 1 base, with 8 bases sitting between them. This CDR3 comprises 15 residues. CDR1 and CDR2 from the germline V gene are SGHTS and YDEGEE. CDR3 in amino acids: CASSLEGSSNQPQHF. DNA for the CDR3: TGTGCCAGCAGCTTGGAGGGGTCGAGCAATCAGCCCCAGCATTTT.

This clone is a singleton in its sample. This rearrangement joins TRBV7-2 to TRBJ2-1, with 7 positions matching TRBD1. V trimming: 1 base; J trimming: 7 bases; junction bases outside the gene matches: 4. Germline V gives CDR1 SGHTA, CDR2 FQGNSA. The CDR3 sequence is 14 residues long. The DNA for the CDR3 is TGTGCCAGCAGCTTAGAACAGGGGCGAAATGAGCAGTTCTTC. Encoded protein: CASSLEQGRNEQFF.

The J gene is TRBJ2-1, the V gene TRBV7-3, with D maybe TRBD1 (5 bases). The CDR3 totals 16 residues. The germline V and J ends were trimmed by 4 bases and 5 bases, with 18 bases remaining between them. Germline loops: CDR1 SGHTA, CDR2 FQGTGA. This CDR3 reads CASSSSPAGSNNEQFF. CDR3 bases: TGTGCCAGCAGCTCCAGCCCCGCAGGGTCCAACAATGAGCAGTTCTTC.

This chain connects TRBV29-1 to TRBJ1-1; TRBD1 aligns across 8 bases. With V trimmed by 6 bases and J by 8 bases, 5 bases remained unmatched. Germline CDR1 and CDR2: SQVTM and ANQGSEA. The CDR3 has 11 amino acids. CDR3 sequence (DNA): TGCAGCGTAGACAGGGGTTCCGAAGCTTTCTTT. Amino acids: CSVDRGSEAFF.

The V and J genes are TRBV3-1 (or the pseudogene TRBV3-2) and TRBJ2-1; the D is unclear. Looked up from germline, CDR1 is LGHDT and CDR2 is YNNKEL (reference sequence). Trimming took 1 base from V and 4 from J, leaving 8 bases between them. This CDR3 region has 14 residues. CDR3 sequence reads: CASSQGPVYNEQFF. As DNA, the CDR3 is TGTGCCAGCAGCCAAGGGCCCGTTTACAATGAGCAGTTCTTC.

This chain connects TRBV24-1 to TRBJ2-3, with 8 bases identical to TRBD1. This CDR3 has 13 amino acids. V lost 4 bases, J lost 12 bases, and 8 bases stayed unmatched. Germline lookup yields CDR1 KGHDR and CDR2 SFDVKD. The CDR3: CATSDRDRGIQYF. The CDR3 nucleotides are TGTGCCACCAGTGACAGAGACAGGGGAATCCAGTATTTT.

The rearrangement links TRBV5-4 to TRBJ1-6; D may be TRBD1 (5 bases). Trimming removed 1 base at V and 11 bases at J, with 16 bases between. The CDR3 sequence is 15 residues long. CDR1 and CDR2 from the germline V gene are SGHNT and YYREEE (reference sequence). Written as DNA, the CDR3 is TGTGCCAGCAGCTTGCCCGGGCAGGGTGGGGCACCCCTCCACTTT. Translating it yields CASSLPGQGGAPLHF.

The gene calls are TRBV3-1 (or the pseudogene TRBV3-2) and TRBJ2-1, with D perhaps matching TRBD2 (6 bases). This CDR3 spans 15 amino acids. Trimming cost V 1 base and J 4 bases, with 11 bases left between them. In germline, CDR1 is LGHDT, CDR2 YNNKEL (reference sequence). CDR3 sequence (DNA): TGTGCCAGCAGCCAAGGAGCTAGCGAATACAATGAGCAGTTCTTC. It yields the protein CASSQGASEYNEQFF.

The rearrangement joins TRBV5-1 to TRBJ1-3, with a weak D call TRBD1 (6 bases). This CDR3 is 16 amino acids long. Trimming took 2 bases from V and 0 from J, leaving 12 bases between them. CDR1 SGHRS and CDR2 YFSETQ come from the germline V gene. DNA for the CDR3: TGCGCCAGCAGCTTACTGGACAGAAGCTCTGGAAACACCATATATTTT. This codes for CASSLLDRSSGNTIYF.

The chain links TRBV7-9 to TRBJ1-4, with D perhaps matching TRBD1 (6 bases). The CDR3 is 14 residues long. V shed 5 bases and J shed 8 bases, with 15 bases lying between them. Looked up from germline, CDR1 is SEHNR and CDR2 is FQNEAQ (reference sequence). The CDR3 loop is CASSPGGRGEKLFF. CDR3 DNA: TGTGCCAGCAGCCCGGGGGGGCGGGGAGAAAAACTGTTTTTT.

This clone was detected a few times. The V gene is TRBV12-5, the J gene TRBJ1-2, with TRBD1 matching over 10 bases. V gave up 4 bases and J gave up 4 bases; unmatched junction bases: 6. CDR1 and CDR2 from the germline V gene are LGHNT and FRNRAP. The CDR3 is 15 amino acids. CDR3 sequence (DNA): TGTGCTAGTGGTTCGGGGGACAGGGGATTCTATGGCTACACCTTC. It is translated as CASGSGDRGFYGYTF.

In regard to this clone: The germline gene is not matched at one end of the junction; a read error may be the cause. The V call is TRBV3-1 (or the pseudogene TRBV3-2), the J call TRBJ1-5; unclear D gene. Germline V CDR1 and CDR2: LGHDT, YNNKEL (reference sequence). The CDR3 is 12 residues long. The CDR3 DNA is TGTGCCAGCAGCGATAGCGATCAGCCCCAGCATTTT. Translation: CASSDSDQPQHF.

This chain joins TRBV7-2 and TRBJ2-7, with TRBD2 matching 8 bases. Germline trimming cut 1 base from V and 2 bases from J; bases unmatched to any gene: 4. The CDR3 has 15 amino acids. Germline V lookup: CDR1 SGHTA, CDR2 FQGNSA. The CDR3: CASSLGGGLAYEQYF. CDR3 in DNA: TGTGCCAGCAGCTTAGGAGGGGGACTAGCCTACGAGCAGTACTTC. The full variable domain, its missing parts supplied by reference TRBV7-2 and TRBJ2-7, is GAGVSQSPSNKVTEKGKDVELRCDPISGHTALYWYRQSLGQGLEFLIYFQGNSAPDKSGLPSDRFSAERTGGSVSTLTIQRTQQEDSAVYLCASSLGGGLAYEQYFGPGTRLTVT.

The chain combines TRBV18 with TRBJ1-2, with TRBD1 matching 7 bases. V shed 3 bases, J shed 3 bases, and the junction held 7 bases outside the gene matches. Germline V gene lookup returns CDR1 KGHSH and CDR2 LQKENI. This CDR3 comprises 15 residues. The CDR3 region is CASSPRGQLDYGYTF. In DNA, the CDR3 is TGTGCCAGCTCACCGAGGGGACAGCTGGACTATGGCTACACCTTC. Complete variable domain (other parts from reference TRBV18 and TRBJ1-2): NAGVMQNPRHLVRRRGQEARLRCSPMKGHSHVYWYRQLPEEGLKFMVYLQKENIIDESGMPKERFSAEFPKEGPSILRIQQVVRGDSAAYFCASSPRGQLDYGYTFGSGTRLTVV.

The chain uses TRBV11-3 and TRBJ2-3, with TRBD1 identical over 9 bases. Germline V gene data show CDR1 as SGHNT and CDR2 as YENEEA. The CDR3 covers 17 residues. V dropped 3 bases and J dropped 4; count of bases not matched to a gene: 11. The CDR3 nucleotides read TGTGCCAGCAGCTTTGGTGGCCGGACAGGGGCGTCAGATACGCAGTATTTT. Protein: CASSFGGRTGASDTQYF.